Described below is a single TCR beta chain sequence and its context. The sample originates from a study of monozygotic twins with inflammatory bowel disease. The unique tags termed UMIs, each holding a 6-nucleotide sample barcode, were added by means of template switching. TCRdb re-called the 5' RACE reads and gives one entry per CDR3 protein, without DNA. The sample is made up of 300,000 to 400,000 distinct CDR3 sequences, and the top ten hold roughly 2% of it. The length of the CDR3 is 15 residues. CDR1 and CDR2 (germline): MDHEN, SYDVKM. The material sequenced was blood. V and J are TRBV28 and TRBJ1-3; TCRdb lists TRBD1, though no DNA is available to test this call. The clonotype comes from a human donor with ulcerative colitis or Crohn's disease, or a healthy co-twin of an affected twin (not recorded which). The CDR3: CASSLPGQGRPTIYF.